The entry below describes one T cell receptor (beta chain). What this receptor recognizes is not known. The conserved closing phenylalanine or tryptophan is absent in this CDR3, likely reflecting a read error. The sample originates from a study of blood T cells in healthy people across ages (dated by TCRdb to the mid-2010s). With regard to the full study: In model experiments, roughly one uniquely barcoded TCR beta cDNA molecule per two T cells was captured by template switching. Using deep sequencing normalized with unique cDNA molecular identifiers, the study measured how TCR beta repertoire diversity changes with age. The donors were divided into four age groups: young (average around 16 years), middle-aged (about 40), aged (roughly 60) and long-lived (roughly 88). For two donors (one aged 18 to 30 and one aged 80 or older), the study analyzed two additional independent replicas of 1 million unique cDNA reads from the same blood draw. The study at large found these results: Compared with the aged group, more naive CD4+ T cells, fewer expanded clones and increased TCR diversity were shown by the long-lived group, suggesting age selection. As age increased, observed TCR beta diversity per million T cells dropped in a roughly linear way, and a significant reduction was already evident by age 40. A strong correlation was found between observed TCR beta diversity and the percentage of naive T cells measured by flow cytometry. Estimates of total diversity based on one million sequenced T cells were considered lower bounds and underestimates. Bulk unsorted PBMC profiling prevented conclusive comparison of naive and antigen-experienced compartments. Donor CMV infection status was unknown, potentially confounding age-related changes in expanded clonotypes.

Both ends counted, the CDR3 spans 15 residues. Of the read, only the CDR3 DNA is kept; its 45 bases are in frame from base 1. From the germline V gene, CDR1 is MGHRA and CDR2 is YSYEKL. Systemically healthy Caucasian individuals from Russia, roughly 40 in total and aged about 6 to 90 years, were included as donors. Approximately 9.7 milliliters of peripheral blood were drawn from each donor into EDTA-treated Vacutainer tubes. Ficoll-Paque density-gradient centrifugation was used to isolate PBMCs, with at least 7 million per sample. Trizol reagent was used to extract total RNA from PBMCs, with at least 6 micrograms per sample. Naive CD45RAhigh/CD27high T cell percentages were measured by flow cytometry on a PBMC aliquot from every donor. The library relied on 5' RACE. TCRdb lists the instrument as Illumina HiSeq 2500. A second PCR of about 6 to 12 cycles was performed with a sample-barcoded 5' primer and a J-beta primer mix. A unique molecular identifier was introduced onto each TCR beta cDNA molecule by a template-switch 5' adaptor carrying 12 random nucleotides. Each sample yielded at least 2.5 million CDR3-containing paired-end reads. The Mint cDNA synthesis kit, primed by a TRBC-specific oligonucleotide, was used to synthesize first-strand cDNA from all RNA. All cDNA was treated with uracil-DNA glycosylase and then went through a first 18-cycle PCR with the universal primers M1SS and BC2_uni_R. In the paper's pipeline: For normalization, 1 million high-quality reads, each with a distinct molecular identifier, were randomly selected from each sample. Instead of being binned into consensus sequences, reads that shared molecular identifiers were thrown out. CDR3 identification, clonotype clustering and error correction used MiTCR with a Q25 quality threshold and the strictest error-elimination algorithm. A nonparametric unseen species model with Euler transformation was used to estimate a lower bound on total TCR beta diversity. TCRdb redid the processing of the public reads, applying fastp at Q25 and MiXCR, and retained in-frame beta chains. A single entry per CDR3 protein holds the most common genes and DNA from its merged rows. The V and J calls come from TCRdb's annotation, not from the publication. Within this sample are over 700,000 distinct CDR3 sequences, with 20% to 25% of them counted one time only. The leading ten clones occupy 9.4% of the sample.

This sample also belongs to another study, concerning T cells of mothers and their children. The second study also describes: The donors were nine systemically healthy Caucasian individuals, made up of three mothers and their six children. cDNA synthesis consumed the entire amount of extracted RNA, loaded at approximately 1.4 ug RNA in each 15 ul reaction. In the second PCR, the M1S primer added sample barcodes and 2-4 random nucleotides. Over 8 million TCR beta CDR3 reads were obtained for each mother, and 2.5 million to 3 million reads were obtained for each child. Thymic selection shapes the output of TCR recombination in a similar way in related and unrelated pairs, and inherited differences have a minor effect. Normalized repertoire overlap was always slightly but never significantly higher in related than unrelated mother-child pairs. With a sensitivity of approximately 100 clones per million clonotypes, no persistent microchimeric T cell clones were detected. The study used deep NGS to compare TCR beta repertoires of mothers and children, seeking features distinguishing related mother-child pairs from unrelated individuals. On average, the children were roughly 10 +/- 4 years old, while the mothers were approximately 40 +/- 4 years old. After adapters were ligated using NEBNext reagents, the libraries underwent 100+100 nt paired-end sequencing on an Illumina HiSeq 2000. To avoid cross-contamination, the mother libraries and the child libraries were prepared a month apart and sequenced in separate runs. Between about 500,000 and 2,100,000 distinct TCR beta clonotypes were identified per donor. Naive TCR beta clonotypes were estimated from low-frequency clonotypes matched to each donor's FACS-determined naive share, without sorting.

The TCR comes from a boy aged 5-17 years in good health. The sequence links TRBV4-1 to TRBJ1-2, with an unclear D gene assignment. The specimen was blood. The nucleotide sequence is given as TGCGCCAGCAGTCAAGATCTTGGGGTCATCCGTGGCTACACCCTC. It translates as CASSQDLGVIRGYTL.